Following are 28 T cell receptor beta chains from one sample sequenced in a study of control samples from healthy donors and cancer patients (TCRdb year 2020). Libraries were made using the immunoSEQ multiplex PCR assay. TCRdb mirrors the immuneACCESS table, restricted to in-frame sequences. Some clones are absent from its copies; in checked studies, under half trace to an unresolved V gene, and the reason for the others is unknown. The sample profile shows under 65,000 clones; about 90% of them were found once. About 13% of the sample is held by the ten biggest clonotypes. The source material was PBMCs. Source of these receptors: an older woman with lung cancer.

The chain recombines TRBV27 with TRBJ1-4; D remains unclear. The CDR3 consists of 13 residues. Deletions cut 3 bases from V and 3 bases from J, with 5 bases between. Germline lookup yields CDR1 MNHEY and CDR2 SMNVEV (reference sequence). The CDR3 nucleotides read TGTGCCAGCAGTTTTTGGGCTAATGAAAAACTGTTTTTT. This encodes CASSFWANEKLFF.

The chain uses TRBV28 and TRBJ2-3; TRBD2 matches 8 bases. V lost 6 bases, J lost 4 bases, and 12 bases stayed unmatched. Germline CDR1 reads MDHEN; CDR2 reads SYDVKM. The CDR3 spans 16 residues. The CDR3 DNA reads TGTGCCAGCAGCCTTTTGAGCGGGAGTCTCCCAGATACGCAGTATTTT. It translates to CASSLLSGSLPDTQYF.

V and J are TRBV7-9 and TRBJ2-7; D uncertain. Germline V gene lookup returns CDR1 SEHNR and CDR2 FQNEAQ (reference sequence). V was trimmed by 3 bases and J by 3 bases, leaving 12 bases between them. This CDR3 region has 14 residues. CDR3 nucleotides: TGTGCCAGCAGCTTGGGCCAAGATAACTACGAGCAGTACTTC. As protein: CASSLGQDNYEQYF.

This chain links TRBV6-5 with TRBJ1-6, with D hard to call. Trimming cost V 5 bases and J 10 bases, with 18 bases left between them. Germline V gene data show CDR1 as MNHEY and CDR2 as SVGAGI. The CDR3 spans 15 residues. In DNA form, the CDR3 reads TGTGCCAGCAGTAGATCCGGGTTATTAGGATCACCCCTCCACTTT. Protein product: CASSRSGLLGSPLHF.

This clone was recorded only once. This sequence joins TRBV27 and TRBJ2-6; a possible D gene is TRBD1 (5 bases). Per germline, CDR1 MNHEY and CDR2 SMNVEV (reference sequence). The CDR3 is 17 residues long. Trimming removed 0 bases from V and 2 bases from J, with 11 bases in between. The CDR3 DNA reads TGTGCCAGCAGTTTATCGCCAGGGATTGCTGGGGCCAACGTCCTGACTTTC. It translates to CASSLSPGIAGANVLTF. Filled out from reference TRBV27 and TRBJ2-6, the complete variable domain reads EAQVTQNPRYLITVTGKKLTVTCSQNMNHEYMSWYRQDPGLGLRQIYYSMNVEVTDKGDVPEGYKVSRKEKRNFPLILESPSPNQTSLYFCASSLSPGIAGANVLTFGAGSRLTVL.

This chain connects TRBV11-2 to TRBJ1-2; TRBD1 is a possible D gene (5 bases). Germline values: CDR1 SGHAT, CDR2 FQNNGV. V lost 0 bases and J 3 bases, leaving 11 bases between the germline ends. CDR3 length: 15 amino acids. As DNA, the CDR3 is TGTGCCAGCAGCTTAGATCGGGGCAGCCACTATGGCTACACCTTC. Its translation: CASSLDRGSHYGYTF. Together with reference TRBV11-2 and TRBJ1-2, the CDR3 gives the full variable domain: EAGVAQSPRYKIIEKRQSVAFWCNPISGHATLYWYQQILGQGPKLLIQFQNNGVVDDSQLPKDRFSAERLKGVDSTLKIQPAKLEDSAVYLCASSLDRGSHYGYTFGSGTRLTVV.

This chain connects TRBV5-1 to TRBJ2-7, with 8 nucleotides matching TRBD2. The CDR3 has 16 amino acids. V trimming: 2 bases; J trimming: 6 bases; junction bases outside the gene matches: 13. From germline, CDR1 is SGHRS and CDR2 YFSETQ. This chain's CDR3 is CASSFGSQRESGEQYF. In nucleotides, the CDR3 is TGCGCCAGCAGCTTCGGCTCACAGCGGGAGAGTGGCGAGCAGTACTTC.

The gene calls are TRBV10-3 and TRBJ1-1, with no clear D. The ends were cut back, 3 bases at V and 4 bases at J, with 12 bases in the middle. The CDR3 is made up of 14 amino acids. Germline CDR1 is ENHRY and CDR2 is SYGVKD. CDR3 bases: TGTGCCATCAGTGAACGGGGAGAAAGCACTGAAGCTTTCTTT. Encoded protein: CAISERGESTEAFF.

This clone was found once. The rearrangement joins TRBV19 to TRBJ2-2; D remains unclear. Germline loops: CDR1 LNHDA, CDR2 SQIVND (reference sequence). V lost 7 bases, J lost 0 bases, and 9 bases lay in between. This CDR3 contains 14 residues. The CDR3 sequence: CASKTFANTGELFF. DNA of the CDR3: TGTGCCAGTAAGACTTTCGCGAACACCGGGGAGCTGTTTTTT.

The DNA for the CDR3 is TGCAGCGCCCACCATCCGGACAGGGCTGGCGGGGAGCTGTTTTTT. This gives the protein CSAHHPDRAGGELFF. The chain carries TRBV29-1 and TRBJ2-2; 8 bases line up with TRBD1. The CDR3 contains 15 residues. The ends lost 7 bases at V and 7 bases at J; junction bases unmatched: 14. The V gene's germline CDR1 is SQVTM and CDR2 ANQGSEA.

The chain recombines TRBV29-1 with TRBJ2-3, with D uncertain. The V gene's germline CDR1 is SQVTM and CDR2 ANQGSEA. Trimming took off 1 base at V and 3 bases at J, with 20 bases between the two ends. This CDR3 contains 17 residues. The CDR3, as DNA: TGCAGCGTTGAAGGTCATTGGGCTCGTGGTGGGACAGATACGCAGTATTTT. Translating it yields CSVEGHWARGGTDTQYF.

This clone is a singleton in its sample. The CDR3, as DNA: TGTGCCAGCAGCGCGGACGTGGCCGGGCTCAATGAGCAGTTCTTC. Amino acids: CASSADVAGLNEQFF. This rearrangement joins TRBV2 to TRBJ2-1; D remains unclear. CDR1 is SNHLY, CDR2 FYNNEI, per germline. The V end was cut by 6 bases, the J end by 6 bases, with 18 bases between. The CDR3 extends over 15 amino acids.

The chain has TRBV5-4 and TRBJ1-4; TRBD1 aligns across 12 bases. CDR1 is SGHNT and CDR2 is YYREEE in the germline V gene (reference sequence). This CDR3 comprises 15 residues. The V gene end was trimmed by 9 bases and the J gene end by 5 bases; junction bases not matched to a gene: 8. The CDR3 loop is CATREGQGANEKLFF. Written as DNA, the CDR3 is TGTGCCACTCGAGAGGGACAGGGGGCGAATGAAAAACTGTTTTTT.

A single count supports this clone. The gene calls are TRBV9 and TRBJ1-2; D not certain. The CDR3 is 14 amino acids. V was pared by 4 bases and J by 0 bases, with 10 bases between. Germline V gives CDR1 SGDLS, CDR2 YYNGEE. The chain's CDR3 is CASSRDGTNYGYTF. In DNA, the CDR3 is TGTGCCAGCAGCCGCGACGGTACTAACTATGGCTACACCTTC.

J is TRBJ1-1 and V is TRBV3-1 (or the pseudogene TRBV3-2), with D possibly being TRBD1 (6 bases). Between the trimmed V and J ends, which lost 0 bases and 2 bases, there was a span of 7 bases. The germline V gene has CDR1 LGHDT and CDR2 YNNKEL (reference sequence). This CDR3 spans 14 amino acids. DNA for the CDR3: TGTGCCAGCAGCCAAGACAGGGGTAACACTGAAGCTTTCTTT. It yields the protein CASSQDRGNTEAFF.

The chain recombines TRBV6-5 with TRBJ1-2, with D possibly being TRBD1 (6 bases). V was shortened by 6 bases and J by 6 bases, with 17 bases between the two germline ends. Germline V gives CDR1 MNHEY, CDR2 SVGAGI. This CDR3 spans 14 amino acids. The CDR3 loop reads CASRPGRGGDGYTF. As DNA, the CDR3 is TGTGCCAGCAGACCCGGGAGGGGGGGAGATGGCTACACCTTC.

The chain uses TRBV12-3 or TRBV12-4 and TRBJ1-2; D remains unclear. Trimming took 3 bases from V and 5 from J, leaving 10 bases between them. CDR3 length: 13 residues. The CDR3 reads CASSFIGRYGYTF. The CDR3, as DNA: TGTGCCAGCAGTTTTATTGGGCGATATGGCTACACCTTC.

V is TRBV5-1 and J is TRBJ2-6, with unresolved D. The CDR3 length is 15 residues. V gave up 7 bases and J gave up 0 bases, with 11 bases separating them. The germline V gene has CDR1 SGHRS and CDR2 YFSETQ. For the CDR3, the DNA is TGCGCCAGCCGACCGGACGGCTCTGGGGCCAACGTCCTGACTTTC. Translation gives CASRPDGSGANVLTF. Looking up the rest from reference TRBV5-1 and TRBJ2-6 gives the full variable domain: KAGVTQTPRYLIKTRGQQVTLSCSPISGHRSVSWYQQTPGQGLQFLFEYFSETQRNKGNFPGRFSGRQFSNSRSEMNVSTLELGDSALYLCASRPDGSGANVLTFGAGSRLTVL.

V and J are TRBV19 and TRBJ2-2, with TRBD1 matching over 9 bases. CDR1 and CDR2 (germline): LNHDA, SQIVND (reference sequence). V shed 5 bases, J shed 5 bases, and the junction held 15 bases outside the gene matches. CDR3 length equals 18 residues. Here the CDR3 reads CASSPILLRDRVTGELFF. As DNA, the CDR3 is TGTGCCAGTAGTCCCATCCTACTCCGGGACAGGGTTACCGGGGAGCTGTTTTTT.

The rearrangement joins TRBV6-5 to TRBJ1-5; D unclear. Per the germline V gene, CDR1 is MNHEY and CDR2 is SVGAGI. V was clipped by 4 bases and J by 5 bases, with 6 bases between them. CDR3 length: 12 amino acids. The CDR3 bases are TGTGCCAGCAGTTCGCCGGATCAGCCCCAGCATTTT. Translation gives CASSSPDQPQHF.

V usage is TRBV3-1 (or the pseudogene TRBV3-2) and J usage is TRBJ1-4; 7 bases are shared with TRBD1. The junction had 3 bases not matched to a gene; V was cut back by 4 bases and J by 4 bases. Germline CDR1 LGHDT, CDR2 YNNKEL (reference sequence). This CDR3 contains 14 residues. The CDR3 sequence: CASSPRQGNEKLFF. CDR3 nucleotide sequence: TGTGCCAGCAGCCCCCGACAGGGTAATGAAAAACTGTTTTTT.

This chain connects TRBV2 to TRBJ1-5, with D possibly TRBD1 on 5 matching bases. Germline V lookup: CDR1 SNHLY, CDR2 FYNNEI. V lost 6 bases and J 3 bases, leaving 18 bases between the germline ends. The CDR3 totals 16 residues. The CDR3 loop is CASREGSAGHNQPQHF. CDR3 bases: TGTGCCAGCAGGGAGGGGTCGGCGGGCCACAATCAGCCCCAGCATTTT. Together with reference TRBV2 and TRBJ1-5, the CDR3 gives the full variable domain: EPEVTQTPSHQVTQMGQEVILRCVPISNHLYFYWYRQILGQKVEFLVSFYNNEISEKSEIFDDQFSVERPDGSNFTLKIRSTKLEDSAMYFCASREGSAGHNQPQHFGDGTRLSIL.

J is TRBJ2-7 and V is TRBV24-1; possible D gene TRBD1, 5 bases. Per the germline V gene, CDR1 is KGHDR and CDR2 is SFDVKD. This CDR3 comprises 11 residues. The germline V and J ends were trimmed by 3 bases and 13 bases, with 12 bases remaining between them. The CDR3 sequence: CATSDGIQGYF. Written as DNA, the CDR3 is TGTGCCACCAGTGATGGTATTCAGGGTTACTTC.

The V and J genes are TRBV20-1 and TRBJ2-1; D may be TRBD1 (7 bases). Trimming removed 3 bases at V and 2 bases at J, with 17 bases between. The CDR3 covers 16 residues. Germline-derived CDR1 and CDR2 are DFQATT and SNEGSKA (reference sequence). CDR3 in DNA: TGCAGTGCTAGTGGCGGCAGGGGGGTCCCCTACAATGAGCAGTTCTTC. Amino acid sequence: CSASGGRGVPYNEQFF.

J is TRBJ2-3 and V is TRBV10-1; 10 bases fit TRBD2. Germline loops: CDR1 WNHNN, CDR2 SYGVQD (reference sequence). The CDR3 is 16 residues long. Losses at the gene ends were 0 bases for V and 7 bases for J; bases not matched to a gene: 7. The CDR3 coding sequence is TGCGCCAGCAGTGAGTCAACAGCGGGAGGGCCGCATACGCAGTATTTT. This codes for CASSESTAGGPHTQYF.

This clone was detected only once. V gene TRBV4-1 combines with J gene TRBJ1-1; possible D gene TRBD1, 5 bases. CDR1 is MGHRA, CDR2 YSYEKL, per germline. The CDR3 spans 15 residues. Trimming cost V 2 bases and J 1 base, with 11 bases left between them. The CDR3 region has the DNA TGCGCCAGCAGCCAATTTTCTACAGGGAACACTGAAGCTTTCTTT. This translates into CASSQFSTGNTEAFF.

This clone has a single count. This chain connects TRBV3-1 (or the pseudogene TRBV3-2) to TRBJ2-2; possibly TRBD1 for D (5 bases). The CDR3 is 13 residues long. V was pared by 0 bases and J by 7 bases, with 6 bases between. The germline V gene encodes CDR1 LGHDT and CDR2 YNNKEL (reference sequence). CDR3 residues: CASSQETVGELFF. In DNA, the CDR3 is TGTGCCAGCAGCCAAGAGACAGTCGGGGAGCTGTTTTTT.

This sequence joins TRBV12-3 or TRBV12-4 and TRBJ2-2, with D tentatively TRBD1 or TRBD2 (6 bases each). The ends were cut back, 8 bases at V and 7 bases at J, with 14 bases in the middle. This CDR3 has 13 amino acids. The DNA for the CDR3 is TGTGCCAGCGGTTCACAGGGAGGCGGGGAGCTGTTTTTT. Its translation: CASGSQGGGELFF.